The rows below give T cell receptor beta chains drawn from one sample of a study of human CD8 memory T cell subsets. With the 5' RACE reads reprocessed, TCRdb shows one record per CDR3 protein and no DNA. This repertoire includes approximately 11,000 distinct CDR3 sequences. Sequencing input: CD8+ stem-like memory T cells (TSCM and TCM) sorted from PBMCs. The receptors here all came from a human donor in good health. CDR3s include the opening cysteine and the closing phenylalanine or tryptophan. Each record gives: J gene, V gene, clone size, CDR3 protein. Clone size is shown for a subset of rows, as once, few, many or a class of expanded clone.

J: TRBJ2-7
V: TRBV2
size: -
CDR3: CASSEISSYEQYF

J: TRBJ2-7
V: TRBV7-8
size: -
CDR3: CASSTEDGPYEQYF

J: TRBJ2-3
V: TRBV28
size: -
CDR3: CASNPVRQPQNVADTQYF

J: TRBJ2-5
V: TRBV7-3
size: -
CDR3: CASSLTGTGGETQYF

J: TRBJ1-2
V: TRBV28
size: -
CDR3: CASSHSYGYTF

J: TRBJ2-2
V: TRBV12-3/TRBV12-4
size: -
CDR3: CASRRDSQNTGELFF

J: TRBJ2-7
V: TRBV14
size: -
CDR3: CASSQDGTSATYEQYF

J: TRBJ2-1
V: TRBV5-1
size: medium-sized
CDR3: CASSLLLAGWDEQFF

J: TRBJ2-5
V: TRBV6-5
size: -
CDR3: CASSYRGWETQYF

J: TRBJ2-1
V: TRBV9
size: -
CDR3: CASSAGTSGSYNEQFF

J: TRBJ2-5
V: TRBV25-1
size: -
CDR3: CASSEWVTGSETQYF

J: TRBJ2-3
V: TRBV7-8
size: medium-sized
CDR3: CASSPKMVTDTQYF

J: TRBJ2-1
V: TRBV13
size: -
CDR3: CASSLELGGHNEQFF

J: TRBJ2-2
V: TRBV12-3/TRBV12-4
size: -
CDR3: CASSLTTLGQRTGELFF

J: TRBJ2-1
V: TRBV4-1
size: -
CDR3: CASSQTGSGGEQFF

J: TRBJ1-1
V: TRBV19
size: -
CDR3: CASSPTGNTEAFF

J: TRBJ2-7
V: TRBV29-1
size: medium-sized
CDR3: CSVETVVGYEQYF

J: TRBJ2-7
V: TRBV19
size: -
CDR3: CASSITQGALGEQYF

J: TRBJ2-2
V: TRBV6-5
size: medium-sized
CDR3: CASSPVPRDTGELFF

J: TRBJ2-5
V: TRBV7-9
size: -
CDR3: CASSLPSGLPDRRETQYF

J: TRBJ2-3
V: TRBV3-1
size: -
CDR3: CASSQDALAGEYTDTQYF

J: TRBJ2-7
V: TRBV5-4
size: -
CDR3: CASSLYSGGFYEQYF

J: TRBJ2-1
V: TRBV7-2
size: -
CDR3: CASSLSSDPYNEQFF

J: TRBJ2-7
V: TRBV7-2
size: -
CDR3: CASSSSYSYEQYF

J: TRBJ2-1
V: TRBV4-2
size: -
CDR3: CASSQQTGTSGLDNEQFF

J: TRBJ2-2
V: TRBV4-3
size: -
CDR3: CASSQGSVLAGPAGELFF

J: TRBJ1-1
V: TRBV7-9
size: -
CDR3: CASSSLGANTEAFF

J: TRBJ2-1
V: TRBV7-9
size: -
CDR3: CASSETANEQFF

J: TRBJ2-3
V: TRBV4-1
size: -
CDR3: CASTEGGVEDTQYF

J: TRBJ2-7
V: TRBV6-6
size: -
CDR3: CATGGSDYYEQYF

J: TRBJ2-7
V: TRBV3-1
size: medium-sized
CDR3: CASSQEITYEQYF

J: TRBJ2-7
V: TRBV27
size: -
CDR3: CASSFSGVTSYEQYF

J: TRBJ1-2
V: TRBV4-3
size: -
CDR3: CASSQDGRTTYGYTF

J: TRBJ2-1
V: TRBV16
size: -
CDR3: CASSQQGLASNEQFF

J: TRBJ1-6
V: TRBV28
size: -
CDR3: CASSPTGVSYNSPLHF

J: TRBJ2-7
V: TRBV7-6
size: -
CDR3: CASSARQGQIYEQYF

J: TRBJ1-1
V: TRBV12-3/TRBV12-4
size: medium-sized
CDR3: CASSIRQGGITEAFF

J: TRBJ1-1
V: TRBV7-9
size: -
CDR3: CASSLVFRGAGEAFF

J: TRBJ2-2
V: TRBV12-3/TRBV12-4
size: -
CDR3: CASSNRDGTGELFF

J: TRBJ2-1
V: TRBV29-1
size: medium-sized
CDR3: CSVLGGSSYNEQFF

J: TRBJ1-4
V: TRBV7-2
size: medium-sized
CDR3: CASSFRTQNEKLFF

J: TRBJ2-1
V: TRBV11-2
size: medium-sized
CDR3: CASSLDLSSGTEQFF

J: TRBJ2-7
V: TRBV13
size: -
CDR3: CASSLGREQYF

J: TRBJ2-7
V: TRBV19
size: -
CDR3: CASSIGRGYEQYF

J: TRBJ1-5
V: TRBV5-5
size: -
CDR3: CASSRDGYNQPQHF

J: TRBJ2-1
V: TRBV7-9
size: -
CDR3: CASSRDNYNEQFF

J: TRBJ2-2
V: TRBV12-3/TRBV12-4
size: -
CDR3: CASSPSGAGELFF

J: TRBJ2-1
V: TRBV12-3/TRBV12-4
size: -
CDR3: CASSELPRPYNEQFF